The next 17 T cell receptor beta chains were all read from a single sample in a study of blood T cell repertoires in COVID-19. Clones were read by immunoSEQ multiplex PCR, and TCRdb kept only the in-frame ones, dropping some. The table records 150,000 to 200,000 clones, more than 70% of them present only once. Input material: PBMCs or T cells enriched from blood (not recorded which). These receptors were collected from a woman between 45 and 60 years old in a cohort exposed to, infected with or recovered from COVID-19 (not recorded which).

The V call is TRBV7-9, the J call TRBJ1-2; D gene uncertain. Germline CDR1 reads SEHNR; CDR2 reads FQNEAQ (reference sequence). The ends were cut back, 3 bases at V and 6 bases at J, with 11 bases in the middle. The CDR3 loop spans 13 amino acids. The CDR3 DNA follows: TGTGCCAGCAGCTTGGAACAGTATAATGGCTACACCTTC. Its protein product is CASSLEQYNGYTF. The full variable domain, its missing parts supplied by reference TRBV7-9 and TRBJ1-2, is DTGVSQNPRHKITKRGQNVTFRCDPISEHNRLYWYRQTLGQGPEFLTYFQNEAQLEKSRLLSDRFSAERPKGSFSTLEIQRTEQGDSAMYLCASSLEQYNGYTFGSGTRLTVV.

The chain couples TRBV10-2 to TRBJ1-5; D is ambiguous. In germline, CDR1 is WSHSY, CDR2 SAAADI. There are 12 residues in the CDR3. Trimming stripped 1 base from V and 9 bases from J, with 7 bases between. CDR3 bases: TGCGCCAGCAGTGAGTACGAGGCGCCCCAGCATTTT. Amino acids: CASSEYEAPQHF.

This sequence joins TRBV28 and TRBJ2-5; 8 bases line up with TRBD2. The CDR3 has 15 amino acids. Germline V gives CDR1 MDHEN, CDR2 SYDVKM. V lost 2 bases and J lost 5; bases outside the gene matches: 7. This CDR3 reads CASSLERGMGETQYF. In DNA, the CDR3 is TGTGCCAGCAGTTTAGAGCGGGGGATGGGGGAGACCCAGTACTTC.

The rearrangement joins TRBV6-5 to TRBJ2-5, with 10 bases lining up with TRBD2. V gave up 7 bases and J gave up 2 bases; unmatched junction bases: 4. The CDR3 totals 14 residues. Germline CDR1 reads MNHEY; CDR2 reads SVGAGI. Written as DNA, the CDR3 is TGTGCCAGCAATTCAGCGGGGGGGCAAGAGACCCAGTACTTC. Protein: CASNSAGGQETQYF.

The V call is TRBV28, the J call TRBJ2-7; 7 bases map to TRBD1. V lost 6 bases to trimming and J lost 4 bases; unmatched junction nucleotides: 9. Germline loops: CDR1 MDHEN, CDR2 SYDVKM. This CDR3 contains 14 residues. CDR3 coding DNA: TGTGCCAGCAGGGGGACAGACGGACTTTACGAGCAGTACTTC. The encoded protein is CASRGTDGLYEQYF.

This clone was detected many times. This rearrangement joins TRBV24-1 to TRBJ2-2; 10 bases line up with TRBD1. The V and J ends lost 4 bases and 7 bases, in that order; junction bases with no gene match: 14. Germline assignment: CDR1 KGHDR and CDR2 SFDVKD. CDR3 size: 18 residues. The CDR3 nucleotides read TGTGCCACCAGTGACTCCATACCGGACAGGGGGGATCACGGGGAGCTGTTTTTT. Translation gives CATSDSIPDRGDHGELFF.

The chain carries TRBV27 and TRBJ2-7, with D possibly TRBD2 on 5 matching bases. The CDR3 is 14 residues long. The germline gives CDR1 MNHEY, CDR2 SMNVEV (reference sequence). Trimming removed 3 bases at V and 6 bases at J, with 15 bases between. CDR3 sequence (DNA): TGTGCCAGCAGTTTCTCCCTAGGAGGAGGCGAGCAGTACTTC. Its translation is CASSFSLGGGEQYF.

This rearrangement joins TRBV5-6 to TRBJ2-7, with D possibly being TRBD1 (5 bases). V was cut by 3 bases and J by 0 bases, with 7 bases left in between. From germline, CDR1 is SGHDT and CDR2 YYEEEE. This CDR3 comprises 13 residues. CDR3 nucleotide sequence: TGTGCCAGCAGCTCAGGGTTCTCCTACGAGCAGTACTTC. It is translated as CASSSGFSYEQYF.

V gene TRBV7-2 combines with J gene TRBJ2-3; D unresolved. CDR1 is SGHTA, CDR2 FQGNSA, per germline. V lost 1 base, J lost 3 bases, and 5 bases lay in between. CDR3 size: 13 residues. CDR3 in amino acids: CASSLERTDTQYF. CDR3 bases: TGTGCCAGCAGCTTAGAGAGGACAGATACGCAGTATTTT.

J is TRBJ2-3 and V is TRBV3-1 (or the pseudogene TRBV3-2); 7 bases agree with TRBD2. The V and J ends lost 1 base and 1 base, in that order; junction bases with no gene match: 8. The CDR3 is made up of 17 amino acids. Looked up from germline, CDR1 is LGHDT and CDR2 is YNNKEL (reference sequence). The DNA for the CDR3 is TGTGCCAGCAGCCAAGGATTAGCGGGTCTCGGCACAGATACGCAGTATTTT. Its translation: CASSQGLAGLGTDTQYF.

This chain joins TRBV10-2 and TRBJ2-7; D is undetermined. Germline V gene data show CDR1 as WSHSY and CDR2 as SAAADI. Trimming took 6 bases from V and 2 from J, leaving 5 bases between them. The CDR3 is 11 amino acids. CDR3 nucleotide sequence: TGCGCCAGCAGGCAGACCTACGAGCAGTACTTC. It is translated as CASRQTYEQYF.

This clone was picked up one time. The CDR3 loop is CSVEDLNRGSFSDGYTF. The CDR3 DNA follows: TGCAGCGTTGAAGACCTAAACAGGGGTAGTTTTTCGGATGGCTACACCTTC. V gene TRBV29-1 combines with J gene TRBJ1-2, with 7 bases lining up with TRBD1. The germline V gene has CDR1 SQVTM and CDR2 ANQGSEA. V trimming: 0 bases; J trimming: 6 bases; junction bases outside the gene matches: 16. The CDR3 sequence is 17 residues long. The whole variable domain, filled in from reference TRBV29-1 and TRBJ1-2, reads SAVISQKPSRDICQRGTSLTIQCQVDSQVTMMFWYRQQPGQSLTLIATANQGSEATYESGFVIDKFPISRPNLTFSTLTVSNMSPEDSSIYLCSVEDLNRGSFSDGYTFGSGTRLTVV.

The chain uses TRBV27 and TRBJ2-1, with TRBD2 matching over 10 bases. The J segment lost 3 bases and the V segment lost 2 bases, leaving 7 bases of the junction unmatched. Germline V CDR1 and CDR2: MNHEY, SMNVEV (reference sequence). The CDR3 consists of 17 residues. The CDR3 here is CASSLIGSGGLYNEQFF. The DNA of the CDR3 is TGTGCCAGCAGTTTAATAGGTAGCGGGGGGCTCTACAATGAGCAGTTCTTC.

The genes are TRBV7-8 and TRBJ2-3; 7 bases match TRBD1. The J segment lost 0 bases and the V segment lost 6 bases, leaving 6 bases of the junction unmatched. Germline V gene data show CDR1 as SGHVS and CDR2 as FQNEAQ. CDR3 length: 15 amino acids. The CDR3 is CASSFRQGSTDTQYF. CDR3 coding DNA: TGTGCCAGCAGTTTCAGACAGGGCAGCACAGATACGCAGTATTTT.

The V and J genes are TRBV6-5 and TRBJ1-6; no definite D call. The germline gives CDR1 MNHEY, CDR2 SVGAGI. Trimming stripped 4 bases from V and 5 bases from J, with 12 bases between. The CDR3 is made up of 15 amino acids. Here the CDR3 DNA reads TGTGCCAGCAGTTCGAGCCGGGGTAATAATTCACCCCTCCACTTT. Residues: CASSSSRGNNSPLHF.

The chain links TRBV28 to TRBJ1-2; D ambiguous. V was trimmed by 6 bases and J by 0 bases, leaving 11 bases between them. Germline V CDR1 and CDR2: MDHEN, SYDVKM. The CDR3 is 14 residues long. The CDR3, as DNA: TGTGCCAGCAGAGCTCCGCCGCCTAACTATGGCTACACCTTC. This codes for CASRAPPPNYGYTF.

The chain uses TRBV5-4 and TRBJ2-7; no definite D call. The CDR3 consists of 14 residues. Trimming shortened V by 5 bases and J by 0 bases, and 12 bases separated the two germline ends. Germline CDR1 is SGHNT and CDR2 is YYREEE (reference sequence). The CDR3 region is CASSGGGVSYEQYF. The CDR3, as DNA: TGTGCCAGCAGTGGCGGCGGCGTCTCCTACGAGCAGTACTTC.